This T cell receptor (beta chain) originates from a study of cytomegalovirus exposure and HLA in healthy donors. About the research overall: HLA-typed donors were the source of about 85 million unique TCRs, which an early data release held. Assignment to the Caucasian-associated ancestry cluster applied to less than 85% of the approximately 400 genotyped donors. The study, taken as a whole, reports: Donors belonging to an Asian-associated ancestry cluster reportedly showed fewer N-insertions in productive TCRs than the approximately 640-donor mean, according to what a later analysis found.

A note on this clone: Its antigen remains unidentified.

PCR amplification relied on 60 Vbeta primers (plus 13 Jbeta primers). Here immunoSEQ multiplex PCR was the method, and the copy in TCRdb shows in-frame clones only, minus some. This sample has under 250,000 clones, with roughly 73% found just once. The CDR3 runs 16 residues. Germline CDR1 and CDR2: LGHNA and YNFKEQ. V shed 0 bases, J shed 2 bases, and the junction held 4 bases outside the gene matches. The sequence derives from a boy younger than 18 in good health and CMV-seronegative. The sample consisted of PBMCs. The J gene is TRBJ2-1, the V gene TRBV4-2; 7 positions agree with TRBD2. CDR3 sequence reads: CASSQDLGGAYNEQFF. The DNA of the CDR3 is TGTGCCAGCAGCCAAGACCTTGGGGGGGCCTACAATGAGCAGTTCTTC.